These 11 T cell receptor beta chains share one sample of origin, sequenced in a study of control samples from healthy donors and cancer patients. The table came from immunoSEQ multiplex PCR; TCRdb's copy has only in-frame clones and leaves some out. This sample has about 180,000 clones, with about nine tenths found just once. The sample comprised blood. Receptors originate from a woman in her thirties or forties in good health.

The V call is TRBV6-5, the J call TRBJ2-1; D call uncertain. CDR1 is MNHEY and CDR2 is SVGAGI in the germline V gene. V lost 0 bases to trimming and J lost 5 bases, with 14 bases between them. This CDR3 has 16 amino acids. The CDR3 here is CASSYSKERLDNEQFF. The DNA for the CDR3 is TGTGCCAGCAGTTACTCAAAGGAAAGGTTGGACAATGAGCAGTTCTTC.

This chain connects TRBV27 to TRBJ2-6; D gene uncertain. Trimming pared 5 bases from V and 4 bases from J, leaving 12 bases between. Germline V gene sequence: CDR1 MNHEY, CDR2 SMNVEV (reference sequence). CDR3 size: 15 residues. The CDR3 loop reads CASSINLGGANVLTF. The DNA for the CDR3 is TGTGCCAGCAGTATTAATTTAGGAGGGGCCAACGTCCTGACTTTC.

The chain uses TRBV13 and TRBJ2-7; 9 bases fit TRBD1. With V trimmed by 8 bases and J by 5 bases, 10 bases remained unmatched. CDR1 is PRHDT, CDR2 FYEKMQ, per germline (reference sequence). This CDR3 is built from 14 residues. CDR3 in amino acids: CASSRQGGIDEQYF. In DNA form, the CDR3 reads TGTGCCAGCTCCCGACAGGGGGGCATCGACGAGCAGTACTTC.

In this sample, this clone turned up once. V and J are TRBV6-6 and TRBJ2-7, with D perhaps TRBD1 (5 bases). V was clipped by 6 bases and J by 6 bases, with 18 bases between them. This CDR3 has 14 residues. Germline loops: CDR1 MNHNY, CDR2 SVGAGI (reference sequence). The CDR3 coding sequence is TGTGCCAGCAGCCCGACAGTCCTCCCAGGCGAGCAGTACTTC. It encodes CASSPTVLPGEQYF.

This clone was found a few times. This chain connects TRBV2 to TRBJ2-1; D may be TRBD1 (5 bases). There are 12 residues in the CDR3. The germline V gene has CDR1 SNHLY and CDR2 FYNNEI. The V gene lost 7 bases and the J gene lost 9 bases, with 13 bases spanning the gap. The CDR3 DNA reads as TGTGCCAGCACCGGCCCCCAGGGTGAGCAGTTCTTC. Translated, it gives CASTGPQGEQFF.

Turning to this clone: Other DNA sequences from this sample encode an identical CDR3 as well. The chain combines TRBV5-1 with TRBJ2-3; D remains ambiguous. This CDR3 spans 14 amino acids. CDR1 and CDR2 from the germline V gene are SGHRS and YFSETQ. The V end was cut by 0 bases, the J end by 0 bases, with 5 bases between. CDR3 sequence reads: CASSLAVSTDTQYF. For the CDR3, the DNA is TGCGCCAGCAGCTTGGCCGTAAGCACAGATACGCAGTATTTT.

The gene calls are TRBV5-5 and TRBJ2-3, with D unresolved. V lost 1 base and J lost 7, with 10 bases in between. From germline, CDR1 is SGHKS and CDR2 YYEKEE (reference sequence). The CDR3 is 13 residues long. The CDR3 protein is CASSLLSKNTQYF. CDR3 in DNA: TGTGCCAGCAGCTTGTTAAGCAAAAATACGCAGTATTTT.

The gene calls are TRBV9 and TRBJ2-3; D is perhaps TRBD2 (6 bases). The V and J ends lost 0 bases and 1 base respectively, with 12 bases between them. Germline V gene sequence: CDR1 SGDLS, CDR2 YYNGEE. The CDR3 runs to 16 residues. The CDR3 DNA follows: TGTGCCAGCAGCGTAGTGAACGGGGGACGCACAGATACGCAGTATTTT. Translation gives CASSVVNGGRTDTQYF.

The chain recombines TRBV29-1 with TRBJ1-1; D unclear. Germline V gene data show CDR1 as SQVTM and CDR2 as ANQGSEA. V gave up 6 bases and J gave up 0 bases, with 14 bases separating them. This CDR3 contains 14 residues. CDR3 region: CSVAREPMNTEAFF. CDR3 bases: TGCAGCGTGGCCCGGGAGCCCATGAACACTGAAGCTTTCTTT. Drawing the rest from reference TRBV29-1 and TRBJ1-1, the complete variable domain is SAVISQKPSRDICQRGTSLTIQCQVDSQVTMMFWYRQQPGQSLTLIATANQGSEATYESGFVIDKFPISRPNLTFSTLTVSNMSPEDSSIYLCSVAREPMNTEAFFGQGTRLTVV.

This chain links TRBV12-3 or TRBV12-4 with TRBJ1-1; D gene ambiguous. The CDR3 is 11 residues long. V lost 2 bases and J 8 bases, leaving 6 bases between the germline ends. The CDR3 DNA follows: TGTGCCAGCAGTTTACAAAGGGAAGCTTTCTTT. Its protein is CASSLQREAFF.

This clone has only one observation. This rearrangement joins TRBV10-1 to TRBJ2-3, with 7 bases fitting TRBD1. The CDR3 spans 16 residues. Trimming at V came to 3 bases and at J to 1 base, leaving 7 bases not matched to a gene. Germline V gene data show CDR1 as WNHNN and CDR2 as SYGVQD (reference sequence). The CDR3 region is CASSDTTGFGTDTQYF. In DNA, the CDR3 is TGCGCCAGCAGTGACACGACAGGGTTCGGCACAGATACGCAGTATTTT.